This TCR beta chain was captured in a study of regulatory T cells in long-lasting Graves disease. Study-wide results and caveats: The study found persistent patients shared more public clonotypes (roughly 2,800) than new patients (about 890).

To note about this clonotype: What it binds is unknown. A much more abundant neighbour one base away suggests this may be a read error. Here the CDR3 omits its conserved ending phenylalanine or tryptophan, so a read error is the likely source.

Time point indicated: newly diagnosed GD, antithyroid drugs for less than 3 months. Construction of the TCR library relied on RNA isolated from PBMCs. V shed 8 bases and J 3 bases; nucleotides not matched to a gene: 11. The CDR3 contains 16 residues. Germline V gene lookup returns CDR1 MNHGY and CDR2 SAAAGT. Building the TCR beta libraries relied on iRepertoire HTBI primers, and CDR3 regions underwent Arm-PCR. TCRdb processed the multiplex PCR reads anew with MiXCR; each CDR3 protein has one entry. Altogether 250,000 or so distinct CDR3 sequences are present, 20% to 25% being singletons, with the ten largest covering approximately 15%.

The receptor was isolated from a female donor with Graves disease. The V and J genes are TRBV6-8 and TRBJ2-4, with 9 nucleotides matching TRBD2. Sample: peripheral blood mononuclear cells (PBMCs), taken at new diagnosis, from a patient treated with antithyroid drugs. The CDR3 is CASETVVTSGKNIQYL. CDR3 nucleotide sequence: TGTGCCAGCGAAACAGTGGTGACTAGCGGCAAAAACATTCAGTACCTC.